These T cell receptor beta chains were read from a single sample in a study of cytomegalovirus exposure and HLA in healthy donors. The data were produced by immunoSEQ multiplex PCR, yet TCRdb's version contains in-frame clones alone and is incomplete. Here the sample spans roughly 120,000 clones, roughly 82% being singletons. The specimen sequenced was PBMCs. The receptors shown here come from a woman aged 40 to 50 in good health and CMV-seropositive. CDR3s include the opening cysteine and the closing phenylalanine or tryptophan. The D gene is left open where the match is weak. Expanded clones get a size class; other rows say once, few or many, or leave the size out.

clone size	J gene	D gene	V gene	CDR3 protein	CDR3 DNA
-	TRBJ2-1	-	TRBV25-1	CASTRGDNEQFF	TGTGCCAGCACCAGGGGGGACAATGAGCAGTTCTTC
few	TRBJ1-5	TRBD1	TRBV5-1	CASSLRQGVQPQHF	TGCGCCAGCAGCTTGAGACAGGGGGTTCAGCCCCAGCATTTT
-	TRBJ2-3	-	TRBV1	CTSSQDQNVVASGNTDTQYF	-
-	TRBJ2-5	TRBD2	TRBV13	CASSFGTRETQYF	TGTGCCAGCAGCTTCGGGACTAGGGAGACCCAGTACTTC
-	TRBJ1-1	TRBD1	TRBV5-1	CASSFKQGDTEAFF	TGCGCCAGCAGCTTCAAACAGGGGGACACTGAAGCTTTCTTT
-	TRBJ2-5	TRBD1	TRBV28	CASKTGGNQETQYF	TGTGCCAGCAAAACAGGGGGGAACCAAGAGACCCAGTACTTC
-	TRBJ1-1	-	TRBV2	CASRRGREGTEAFF	TGTGCCAGCAGGAGAGGAAGGGAGGGCACTGAAGCTTTCTTT
-	TRBJ1-1	TRBD1	TRBV19	CASSILQGAEAFF	TGTGCCAGTAGTATTTTACAGGGGGCTGAAGCTTTCTTT
-	TRBJ2-7	-	TRBV7-9	CASRRSSYEQYF	TGTGCCAGCAGAAGGAGCTCCTACGAGCAGTACTTC
-	TRBJ2-7	TRBD1	TRBV5-6	CASSPGVGQGLYEQYF	TGTGCCAGCAGCCCGGGAGTGGGACAGGGCCTATACGAGCAGTACTTC
-	TRBJ1-3	-	TRBV5-1	CASSPRGSGNTIYF	TGCGCCAGCAGCCCTCGGGGCTCTGGAAACACCATATATTTT
few	TRBJ1-2	-	TRBV9	CASSPQGRLGYTF	TGTGCCAGCAGTCCACAGGGCCGTTTGGGCTACACCTTC
-	TRBJ2-1	TRBD2	TRBV2	CASSEARGTSNEQFF	TGTGCCAGCAGTGAAGCGCGTGGGACTAGCAATGAGCAGTTCTTC
-	TRBJ2-3	-	TRBV29-1	CSVEPFRGDTQYF	TGCAGCGTTGAACCTTTTCGGGGAGATACGCAGTATTTT
few	TRBJ2-7	-	TRBV5-1	CASSLAGRDNYEQYF	TGCGCCAGCAGCTTGGCTGGACGGGACAACTACGAGCAGTACTTC
once	TRBJ2-4	-	TRBV6-6	CASSPGIAKNIQYF	TGTGCCAGCAGTCCAGGGATAGCCAAAAACATTCAGTACTTC
-	TRBJ1-1	-	TRBV6-6	CASSYRGGLNNEAFF	TGTGCCAGCAGTTACCGGGGGGGGTTGAACAATGAAGCTTTCTTT